This T cell receptor (beta chain) comes out of a study of T cells in localized non-small cell lung cancer. Study-level findings and limits: Across samples, adjacent lung featured a median roughly 50 of the top 100 tumor clones. A higher density of T cells in blood coincided with extended overall survival. The highest T cell clonality was in uninvolved adjacent lung, above tumor. Without multi-region sequencing, intratumor heterogeneity could not be excluded.

Assay: immunoSEQ multiplex PCR; the TCRdb copy retains only in-frame clones and omits some. Of about 870 clones in the sample, 22% are singletons; the top ten hold roughly 16%. Trimming removed 5 bases at V and 4 bases at J, with 11 bases between. The germline V gene encodes CDR1 SGHVS and CDR2 FNYEAQ. This CDR3 has 14 amino acids. This clone has a handful of counts. Its antigen is not known. The chain links TRBV7-6 to TRBJ2-2; D ambiguous. The source material was lung tumor tissue, sampled before any cancer treatment. The sequence was collected from an older female donor with stage II squamous cell lung carcinoma. The CDR3 DNA follows: TGTGCCAGCAGCCGGAGTAGTAGCACCGGGGAGCTGTTTTTT. It codes for CASSRSSSTGELFF. The full variable domain, rest sourced from reference TRBV7-6 and TRBJ2-2, is GAGVSQSPRYKVTKRGQDVALRCDPISGHVSLYWYRQALGQGPEFLTYFNYEAQQDKSGLPNDRFSAERPEGSISTLTIQRTEQRDSAMYRCASSRSSSTGELFFGEGSRLTVL.